One sample yielded the 30 T cell receptor beta chains listed below, sequenced in a study of blood T cell repertoires in COVID-19 (dated by TCRdb to the early 2020s). Preparation of the library involved the immunoSEQ multiplex PCR assay. Held by TCRdb, this immuneACCESS table contains in-frame sequences only and omits some clones. Under half of the omission traces to an unresolved V gene where checked; the cause of the rest is unknown. The sample profile shows 90,000 to 100,000 clones; roughly 80% of them were found once. About 4.1% of the sample lies in the top ten. Sample: peripheral blood. These receptors were obtained from a man aged 60 to 75 with acute or convalescent COVID-19.

The CDR3 sequence is CASTPGTGYGYTF. CDR3 DNA sequence: TGTGCCAGCACCCCCGGGACTGGGTATGGCTACACCTTC. The chain combines TRBV12-3 or TRBV12-4 with TRBJ1-2; the D gene is possibly TRBD1 (5 bases). Trimming removed 7 bases from V and 5 bases from J, with 14 bases in between. There are 13 residues in the CDR3.

The chain joins TRBV7-2 to TRBJ2-3; 7 nucleotides agree with TRBD2. This CDR3 has 15 residues. The V segment lost 1 base and the J segment 2 bases; nucleotides outside the gene matches: 3. Germline CDR1 SGHTA, CDR2 FQGNSA. The chain's CDR3 is CASSLVSGITDTQYF. The CDR3 DNA sequence: TGTGCCAGCAGCTTAGTGAGCGGGATCACAGATACGCAGTATTTT.

This clone occurred once. V and J are TRBV14 and TRBJ2-7, with a possible D match to TRBD1 (5 bases). CDR3 length: 13 residues. V dropped 5 bases and J dropped 3 bases, with 11 bases sitting between them. Germline CDR1 reads SGHDN; CDR2 reads FVKESK. CDR3 nucleotide sequence: TGTGCCAGCAGCTGGGGCCCCTTCTACGAGCAGTACTTC. It is translated as CASSWGPFYEQYF.

The chain uses TRBV19 and TRBJ1-5; 7 bases fit TRBD1. With V trimmed by 7 bases and J by 4 bases, 7 bases remained unmatched. Germline CDR1 reads LNHDA; CDR2 reads SQIVND (reference sequence). CDR3 length: 14 amino acids. CDR3: CASMEGARNQPQHF. The CDR3 DNA follows: TGTGCCAGTATGGAGGGGGCCCGTAATCAGCCCCAGCATTTT.

The rearrangement uses TRBV14 and TRBJ2-5, with 11 bases lining up with TRBD1. Germline CDR1 is SGHDN and CDR2 is FVKESK. Losses at the gene ends were 4 bases for V and 0 bases for J; bases not matched to a gene: 4. This CDR3 has 16 residues. CDR3 DNA: TGTGCCAGCAGCCCAAGGGACAGGGGGTACCAAGAGACCCAGTACTTC. This sequence encodes CASSPRDRGYQETQYF. Full variable domain (rest looked up from reference TRBV14 and TRBJ2-5): EAGVTQFPSHSVIEKGQTVTLRCDPISGHDNLYWYRRVMGKEIKFLLHFVKESKQDESGMPNNRFLAERTGGTYSTLKVQPAELEDSGVYFCASSPRDRGYQETQYFGPGTRLLVL.

A word on this clone: The identical CDR3 is also encoded by other nucleotide sequences in the sample. The chain carries TRBV7-2 and TRBJ1-6, with D uncertain. Trimming shortened V by 0 bases and J by 8 bases, and 5 bases separated the two germline ends. The CDR3 is 13 residues long. Germline CDR1 SGHTA, CDR2 FQGNSA. In DNA, the CDR3 is TGTGCCAGCAGCTTAGCTCCAGATTCACCCCTCCACTTT. Protein product: CASSLAPDSPLHF. Variable domain in full (rest from reference TRBV7-2 and TRBJ1-6): GAGVSQSPSNKVTEKGKDVELRCDPISGHTALYWYRQSLGQGLEFLIYFQGNSAPDKSGLPSDRFSAERTGGSVSTLTIQRTQQEDSAVYLCASSLAPDSPLHFGNGTRLTVT.

The chain links TRBV2 to TRBJ2-1; D may be TRBD2 (6 bases). The V end was cut by 6 bases, the J end by 0 bases, with 15 bases between. The germline V gene encodes CDR1 SNHLY and CDR2 FYNNEI. The CDR3 has 16 amino acids. This CDR3 is CASRETAGSSYNEQFF. CDR3 nucleotides: TGTGCCAGCAGGGAGACAGCGGGTAGCTCCTACAATGAGCAGTTCTTC.

The chain has TRBV18 and TRBJ2-5, with D uncertain. CDR3 size: 14 residues. The V end lost 3 bases, the J end lost 4 bases, and 12 bases lay between the germline ends. The germline CDR1 and CDR2 sequences are KGHSH and LQKENI. CDR3 coding DNA: TGTGCCAGCTCACCGCCTTCGCTTAGAGAGACCCAGTACTTC. As protein: CASSPPSLRETQYF.

V and J are TRBV10-1 and TRBJ2-3, with D possibly matching TRBD1 (6 bases). The germline V gene encodes CDR1 WNHNN and CDR2 SYGVQD (reference sequence). V dropped 4 bases and J dropped 6 bases, with 14 bases sitting between them. This CDR3 region has 14 residues. The CDR3 protein is CASSGRRTVDTQYF. Here the CDR3 DNA reads TGCGCCAGCAGTGGGCGAAGGACAGTCGATACGCAGTATTTT.

The rearrangement uses TRBV13 and TRBJ2-1; 9 bases are shared with TRBD2. CDR1 is PRHDT, CDR2 FYEKMQ, per germline (reference sequence). Trimming at V came to 5 bases and at J to 4 bases, leaving 12 bases not matched to a gene. This CDR3 has 17 residues. In nucleotides, the CDR3 is TGTGCCAGCAGCCCCCGTTTAGTAGCGGGAGTTTACAATGAGCAGTTCTTC. It yields the protein CASSPRLVAGVYNEQFF.

The chain is built from TRBV21-1 and TRBJ2-3; TRBD2, the D gene given by the table, was not confirmed from the DNA. TRBV21-1 counts as a pseudogene. The CDR3 contains 17 residues. The CDR3 DNA reads TGTGCCAGCAGCGGAGGGACTAGCGGGAGGTGTGCAGATACGCAGTATTTT. Amino acid sequence: CASSGGTSGRCADTQYF.

CDR3 amino acids: CASSPTGGVTQYF. The CDR3 nucleotides read TGCGCCAGCAGTCCCACTGGGGGGGTTACGCAGTATTTT. This sequence joins TRBV10-1 and TRBJ2-3; 7 bases line up with TRBD2. The CDR3 spans 13 residues. Trimming took 5 bases from V and 8 from J; bases not matched to a gene: 7. Germline V lookup: CDR1 WNHNN, CDR2 SYGVQD (reference sequence).

The V gene is TRBV29-1, the J gene TRBJ2-1; 8 bases are shared with TRBD2. V was clipped by 6 bases and J by 5 bases; unmatched bases: 6. Germline V gene sequence: CDR1 SQVTM, CDR2 ANQGSEA. The CDR3 spans 13 residues. The CDR3 DNA is TGCAGCGTGGTGACTAGCGTTAACAATGAGCAGTTCTTC. Translating gives CSVVTSVNNEQFF.

V gene TRBV10-1 combines with J gene TRBJ2-1, with 9 nucleotides matching TRBD2. V dropped 3 bases and J dropped 11; count of bases not matched to a gene: 8. Germline V gene data show CDR1 as WNHNN and CDR2 as SYGVQD (reference sequence). This CDR3 spans 14 amino acids. CDR3 coding DNA: TGCGCCAGCAGTGAAACAGCGGGAGGCCAAAAGCAGTTCTTC. Its protein product is CASSETAGGQKQFF.

This clone showed up just once. This chain connects TRBV3-1 (or the pseudogene TRBV3-2) to TRBJ1-2; 7 bases map to TRBD1. Germline CDR1 is LGHDT and CDR2 is YNNKEL (reference sequence). V trimming: 0 bases; J trimming: 5 bases; junction bases outside the gene matches: 6. This CDR3 region has 15 residues. The CDR3 loop reads CASSQESTRGYGYTF. The CDR3 coding sequence is TGTGCCAGCAGCCAAGAATCTACCAGGGGGTATGGCTACACCTTC.

The chain uses TRBV11-3 and TRBJ1-1; D is perhaps TRBD1 (5 bases). The CDR3 has 14 residues. Germline V gives CDR1 SGHNT, CDR2 YENEEA. Deletions cut 3 bases from V and 3 bases from J, with 11 bases between. The CDR3 DNA sequence: TGTGCCAGCAGCTTTCAGGGATCGGACACTGAAGCTTTCTTT. It is translated as CASSFQGSDTEAFF.

The V call is TRBV4-1, the J call TRBJ2-1, with 8 bases that match TRBD2. J gave up 6 bases and V 0 bases, and 10 bases lay outside the gene matches. The germline CDR1 and CDR2 sequences are MGHRA and YSYEKL. CDR3 length: 17 amino acids. The DNA for the CDR3 is TGCGCCAGCAGCCAAGAACCAGCGGGAGTGGGGCGCAATGAGCAGTTCTTC. This encodes CASSQEPAGVGRNEQFF.

The chain uses TRBV10-2 and TRBJ2-1; D gene unclear. Trimming shortened V by 4 bases and J by 9 bases, and 10 bases separated the two germline ends. Germline CDR1 WSHSY, CDR2 SAAADI. The CDR3 loop spans 12 amino acids. The CDR3 sequence is CASSVPRGEQFF. The CDR3 coding sequence is TGCGCCAGCAGTGTCCCTAGAGGTGAGCAGTTCTTC.

V and J are TRBV5-1 and TRBJ2-3; D is possibly TRBD1 (5 bases). Germline V gives CDR1 SGHRS, CDR2 YFSETQ. The germline V and J ends were trimmed by 0 bases and 1 base, with 9 bases remaining between them. The CDR3 loop spans 15 amino acids. The CDR3 region is CASSLGVRGTDTQYF. As DNA, the CDR3 is TGCGCCAGCAGCTTGGGGGTCAGGGGCACAGATACGCAGTATTTT.

This clone was seen only a few times. J is TRBJ1-1 and V is TRBV5-4, with 8 bases that match TRBD1. V lost 3 bases and J lost 5; bases outside the gene matches: 12. Germline V CDR1 and CDR2: SGHNT, YYREEE (reference sequence). This CDR3 is built from 16 residues. The CDR3 sequence: CASSYPGTGVRTEAFF. For the CDR3, the DNA is TGTGCCAGCAGCTACCCCGGGACAGGTGTACGGACTGAAGCTTTCTTT.

In this sample, this clone turned up a few times. The V call is TRBV5-5, the J call TRBJ2-7, with 9 bases matching TRBD1. Germline trimming cut 4 bases from V and 4 bases from J; bases unmatched to any gene: 6. CDR1 and CDR2 from the germline V gene are SGHKS and YYEKEE (reference sequence). This CDR3 contains 14 residues. CDR3 region: CASSPQGARYEQYF. The DNA of the CDR3 is TGTGCCAGCAGCCCACAGGGGGCCAGGTACGAGCAGTACTTC.

The chain is built from TRBV3-1 (or the pseudogene TRBV3-2) and TRBJ2-1; TRBD1 aligns across 10 bases. Germline values: CDR1 LGHDT, CDR2 YNNKEL (reference sequence). The CDR3 length is 17 residues. V was clipped by 4 bases and J by 4 bases; unmatched bases: 10. The CDR3 DNA sequence: TGTGCCAGCAGCCCCCTATGGGGACAGGGGACTTACAATGAGCAGTTCTTC. Its translation: CASSPLWGQGTYNEQFF.

The CDR3 protein is CASSLLGYSGELFF. For the CDR3, the DNA is TGTGCCAGCAGCTTACTCGGGTACTCCGGGGAGCTGTTTTTT. The chain has TRBV11-2 and TRBJ2-2; D gene ambiguous. V was trimmed by 2 bases and J by 6 bases, leaving 10 bases between them. This CDR3 is built from 14 residues. The germline gives CDR1 SGHAT, CDR2 FQNNGV. Full variable domain (rest looked up from reference TRBV11-2 and TRBJ2-2): EAGVAQSPRYKIIEKRQSVAFWCNPISGHATLYWYQQILGQGPKLLIQFQNNGVVDDSQLPKDRFSAERLKGVDSTLKIQPAKLEDSAVYLCASSLLGYSGELFFGEGSRLTVL.

The chain has TRBV7-2 and TRBJ2-5; D gene unclear. The CDR3 loop spans 13 amino acids. Germline CDR1 reads SGHTA; CDR2 reads FQGNSA. V lost 1 base to trimming and J lost 6 bases, with 9 bases between them. CDR3 residues: CASSLVGGQTQYF. CDR3 DNA sequence: TGTGCCAGCAGCTTAGTCGGCGGCCAGACCCAGTACTTC.

This sequence joins TRBV19 and TRBJ2-7, with 8 nucleotides matching TRBD1. This CDR3 is built from 15 residues. Germline values: CDR1 LNHDA, CDR2 SQIVND (reference sequence). J lost 4 bases, V lost 3 bases, and 8 bases had no gene match. CDR3 protein: CASSIRTGMQYEQYF. In nucleotides, the CDR3 is TGTGCCAGTAGTATTCGGACAGGGATGCAGTACGAGCAGTACTTC.

This rearrangement joins TRBV2 to TRBJ1-1, with a weak D call TRBD1 (5 bases). Trimming pared 7 bases from V and 5 bases from J, leaving 17 bases between. Germline CDR1 is SNHLY and CDR2 is FYNNEI. CDR3 length: 14 amino acids. CDR3: CASNLQGVDTEAFF. CDR3 DNA: TGTGCCAGCAATTTACAAGGGGTGGATACTGAAGCTTTCTTT.

CDR3 sequence reads: CASSGRGASGNNEQFF. The CDR3, as DNA: TGCGCCAGCAGCGGGCGAGGGGCTAGCGGAAACAATGAGCAGTTCTTC. This chain uses TRBV5-1 with TRBJ2-1, with TRBD2 identical over 7 bases. CDR3 length: 16 residues. Germline V gene lookup returns CDR1 SGHRS and CDR2 YFSETQ. Trimming at V came to 4 bases and at J to 5 bases, leaving 12 bases not matched to a gene.

The genes are TRBV6-5 and TRBJ2-5, with 9 bases identical to TRBD1. The CDR3 sequence is 14 residues long. Germline V lookup: CDR1 MNHEY, CDR2 SVGAGI. V trimming: 10 bases; J trimming: 3 bases; junction bases outside the gene matches: 9. CDR3 sequence reads: CATGTGTGKETQYF. CDR3 coding DNA: TGTGCCACCGGAACCGGGACAGGGAAAGAGACCCAGTACTTC.

The chain has TRBV28 and TRBJ1-1, with 9 positions matching TRBD1. Germline V gene data show CDR1 as MDHEN and CDR2 as SYDVKM. The V and J ends lost 6 bases and 0 bases, in that order; junction bases with no gene match: 11. CDR3 length: 17 residues. The CDR3 bases are TGTGCCAGCAGCCCCCAGGGACAGGGACCTATGAACACTGAAGCTTTCTTT. This sequence encodes CASSPQGQGPMNTEAFF.

In nucleotides, the CDR3 is TGTGCCAGCAGCGTAGACTCTCGGGGGAGCACAGATACGCAGTATTTT. It encodes CASSVDSRGSTDTQYF. This chain connects TRBV9 to TRBJ2-3; possible D gene TRBD2, 6 bases. The V gene lost 0 bases and the J gene lost 0 bases, with 11 bases spanning the gap. The CDR3 extends over 16 amino acids. Germline V lookup: CDR1 SGDLS, CDR2 YYNGEE. The variable domain in full, completed from reference TRBV9 and TRBJ2-3, reads DSGVTQTPKHLITATGQRVTLRCSPRSGDLSVYWYQQSLDQGLQFLIQYYNGEERAKGNILERFSAQQFPDLHSELNLSSLELGDSALYFCASSVDSRGSTDTQYFGPGTRLTVL.